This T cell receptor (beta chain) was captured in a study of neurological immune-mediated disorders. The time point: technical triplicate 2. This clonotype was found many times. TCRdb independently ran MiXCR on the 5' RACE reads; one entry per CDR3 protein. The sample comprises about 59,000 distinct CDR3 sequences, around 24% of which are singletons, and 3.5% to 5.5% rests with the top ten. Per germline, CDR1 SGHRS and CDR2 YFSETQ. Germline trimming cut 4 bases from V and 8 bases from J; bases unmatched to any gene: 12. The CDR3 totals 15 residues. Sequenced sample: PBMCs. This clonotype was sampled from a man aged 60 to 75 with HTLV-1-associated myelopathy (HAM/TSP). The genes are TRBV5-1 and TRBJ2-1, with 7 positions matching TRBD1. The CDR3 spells CASSKAGTVGDEQFF. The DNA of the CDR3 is TGCGCCAGCAGCAAAGCCGGGACAGTTGGCGATGAGCAGTTCTTC.